This is a list of T cell receptor beta chains from one sample in a study of T cell responses to AZD1222 COVID-19 vaccine. Sequencing used immunoSEQ multiplex PCR; TCRdb keeps in-frame clones, though not all of them. The sample carries around 110,000 clones, 85% to 95% recorded once. The sample consisted of peripheral blood, taken 28 days after the second AZD1222 dose. These receptor sequences come from an adult who received the AZD1222 COVID-19 vaccine. The CDR3 runs from the conserved cysteine through the conserved F or W. The D gene is left open where the match is weak. Clone size is shown for a subset of rows, as once, few, many or a class of expanded clone.

j_gene,v_gene,abundance,d_gene,CDR3aa,CDR3nt
TRBJ2-5,TRBV3-1/TRBV3-2,.,TRBD2,CASSPVSGRARETQYF,TGTGCCAGCAGCCCGGTGAGCGGGAGGGCCAGGGAGACCCAGTACTTC
TRBJ2-6,TRBV28,.,.,CASRPGTLISGANVLTF,TGTGCCAGCAGGCCCGGGACACTCATCTCTGGGGCCAACGTCCTGACTTTC
TRBJ2-7,TRBV28,.,TRBD2,CASSFEREVIYEQYF,TGTGCCAGCAGTTTTGAGCGGGAGGTTATCTACGAGCAGTACTTC
TRBJ1-5,TRBV19,.,.,CASSIKSLELNYNQPQHF,TGTGCCAGTAGTATAAAAAGTCTGGAACTGAACTACAATCAGCCCCAGCATTTT
TRBJ2-7,TRBV20-1,.,TRBD2,CSASPGGEQYF,TGCAGTGCAAGCCCGGGGGGGGAGCAGTACTTC
TRBJ2-2,TRBV11-3,.,.,CASSLGGVDGELFF,TGTGCCAGCAGCTTAGGGGGTGTTGACGGGGAGCTGTTTTTT
TRBJ2-3,TRBV5-1,.,TRBD2,CASSPGTSRTDTQYF,TGCGCCAGCAGCCCCGGGACTAGTAGGACAGATACGCAGTATTTT
TRBJ2-1,TRBV5-1,.,.,CASSFGGYNEQFF,TGCGCCAGCAGCTTCGGCGGCTACAATGAGCAGTTCTTC
TRBJ2-1,TRBV15,few,.,CATSRDVSEYNEQFF,TGTGCCACCAGCAGAGATGTATCCGAATACAATGAGCAGTTCTTC
TRBJ2-2,TRBV5-3,.,TRBD2,CARSPNSGLAGVSNTGELFF,TGTGCCAGAAGCCCCAATTCGGGACTAGCGGGAGTCTCGAACACCGGGGAGCTGTTTTTT
TRBJ1-5,TRBV6-1,.,.,CASSDGNSNQPQHF,TGTGCCAGCAGTGATGGGAATAGCAATCAGCCCCAGCATTTT
TRBJ1-5,TRBV7-9,.,TRBD1,CASSLGQGTLSNQPQHF,TGTGCCAGCAGCTTAGGACAGGGTACGCTTTCCAATCAGCCCCAGCATTTT
TRBJ1-2,TRBV28,.,TRBD1,CASSLIGTDGSNYGYTF,TGTGCCAGCAGCCTGATAGGGACAGACGGCTCTAACTATGGCTACACCTTC
TRBJ2-7,TRBV2,.,.,CASRQGSYEQYF,TGTGCCAGCAGACAGGGTTCCTACGAGCAGTACTTC
TRBJ2-5,TRBV29-1,once,.,CSVEDLGVVQETQYF,TGCAGCGTTGAAGATCTAGGGGTGGTACAAGAGACCCAGTACTTC
TRBJ1-2,TRBV28,.,TRBD1,CASGPGTGGYGYTF,TGTGCCAGCGGACCCGGGACAGGAGGGTATGGCTACACCTTC
TRBJ2-6,TRBV7-9,.,TRBD1,CASSSGQGTRSGANVLTF,TGTGCCAGCAGCTCCGGACAGGGGACACGCTCTGGGGCCAACGTCCTGACTTTC
TRBJ2-5,TRBV18,once,TRBD1,CASSPLTGIGETQYF,TGTGCCAGCTCACCTTTGACAGGGATCGGAGAGACCCAGTACTTC
TRBJ2-5,TRBV3-1/TRBV3-2,.,TRBD2,CASSQVQGLGAETQYF,TGTGCCAGCAGCCAAGTGCAGGGACTAGGGGCGGAGACCCAGTACTTC
TRBJ1-3,TRBV7-2,.,.,CASSLVFGGSGNTIYF,TGTGCCAGCAGCTTAGTGTTCGGGGGCTCTGGAAACACCATATATTTT
TRBJ1-2,TRBV2,.,.,CASMGSQGGILGYTF,TGTGCCAGCATGGGATCACAGGGAGGTATTTTAGGCTACACCTTC
TRBJ2-2,TRBV6-1,once,TRBD2,CASSDVAGVWELFF,TGTGCCAGCAGTGACGTTGCGGGAGTCTGGGAGCTGTTTTTT
TRBJ2-1,TRBV2,.,.,CASSNEQFF,TGTGCCAGCTCGAATGAGCAGTTCTTC
TRBJ1-4,TRBV27,.,.,CASSARQNGRKKLFF,TGTGCCAGCAGTGCCCGACAGAATGGTCGAAAAAAACTGTTTTTT
TRBJ1-5,TRBV19,.,.,CASNPYNTLRQSHQPQHF,TGTGCCAGTAACCCATATAATACCCTAAGGCAGAGCCATCAGCCCCAGCATTTT
TRBJ2-7,TRBV27,.,.,CASSTGTVLYEQYF,TGTGCCAGCAGTACCGGGACCGTCCTCTACGAGCAGTACTTC